The rows below give T cell receptor beta chains drawn from one sample of a study of cytomegalovirus exposure and HLA in healthy donors. Sequencing used immunoSEQ multiplex PCR; TCRdb keeps in-frame clones, though not all of them. In the table there are 80,000 to 100,000 clones, over 75% of which are singletons. Sequenced material: PBMCs. These receptors were collected from a man aged 50 to 59 in good health and CMV-seropositive. Both conserved end residues are part of each CDR3. The D gene is left open where the match is weak. The size field is filled for only some rows; it gives once, few, many or a size class.

D gene	clone size	V gene	J gene	CDR3 protein	CDR3 DNA
-	-	TRBV5-6	TRBJ1-2	CASSLKGYYGYTF	TGTGCCAGCAGCCTCAAGGGGTACTATGGCTACACCTTC
-	-	TRBV27	TRBJ2-7	CASSSLTPPGEQYF	TGTGCCAGCAGTTCCCTTACCCCGCCGGGCGAGCAGTACTTC
-	once	TRBV19	TRBJ2-1	CASSPRVGLGNNEQFF	TGTGCCAGTAGTCCCCGAGTCGGACTCGGGAACAATGAGCAGTTCTTC
-	-	TRBV28	TRBJ1-3	CASSPPGGNTIYF	TGTGCCAGCAGTCCCCCAGGTGGAAACACCATATATTTT
TRBD2	-	TRBV4-3	TRBJ2-1	CASSLAGGRFEQFF	TGCGCCAGCAGTCTAGCGGGGGGGCGTTTTGAGCAGTTCTTC
-	-	TRBV9	TRBJ1-1	CASSSTGQNTEAFF	TGTGCCAGCAGCTCGACAGGTCAAAACACTGAAGCTTTCTTT
TRBD1	few	TRBV6-5	TRBJ1-4	CASKQGGSANEKLFF	TGTGCCAGCAAACAGGGGGGGTCGGCTAATGAAAAACTGTTTTTT
TRBD2	-	TRBV6-5	TRBJ2-1	CASSLLGTSGGNEQFF	TGTGCCAGCAGTTTGCTAGGGACTAGCGGGGGCAATGAGCAGTTCTTC
TRBD1	-	TRBV2	TRBJ2-7	CASSDGQGGGEQYF	TGTGCCAGCAGTGACGGACAGGGCGGTGGGGAGCAGTACTTC
TRBD1	few	TRBV19	TRBJ1-2	CASSNPRGDYGYTF	TGTGCCAGTAGTAACCCCAGGGGGGACTATGGCTACACCTTC
TRBD2	-	TRBV4-1	TRBJ2-1	CASSQDGGGRGEFF	TGCGCCAGCAGCCAAGACGGCGGGGGACGAGGCGAATTCTTC
TRBD1	-	TRBV30	TRBJ1-6	CAGGQFNSPLHF	TGTGCCGGGGGACAGTTTAATTCACCCCTCCACTTT